The sequence of this T cell receptor (beta chain) was determined in a study of blood T cell repertoires in COVID-19. As for the study in general: From the United States, Italy and Spain came samples of acute and convalescent COVID-19. From T cells, B-cell-depleted T cells, or PBMCs came the material, which was cDNA or gDNA.

The J segment lost 7 bases and the V segment lost 6 bases, leaving 5 bases of the junction unmatched. CDR3 size: 13 residues. Germline CDR1 reads MDHEN; CDR2 reads SYDVKM. Original data processing: Amplified reference gene primers provided the basis for estimating nucleated cell counts. Sequencing was performed with immunoSEQ multiplex PCR; in TCRdb, only in-frame clones are kept and a portion is missing. That table is the source of V, J and clone size, and D and trimming were worked out from the DNA. This table holds around 90,000 clones, around 80% found once. The source material was peripheral blood. The receptor was isolated from a human donor in a cohort sampled during active COVID-19. V is TRBV28 and J is TRBJ1-2; 10 nucleotides align to TRBD1. For the CDR3, the DNA is TGTGCCAGCAGACCAGGACAGGGGGTTGGCTACACCTTC. It specifies CASRPGQGVGYTF.